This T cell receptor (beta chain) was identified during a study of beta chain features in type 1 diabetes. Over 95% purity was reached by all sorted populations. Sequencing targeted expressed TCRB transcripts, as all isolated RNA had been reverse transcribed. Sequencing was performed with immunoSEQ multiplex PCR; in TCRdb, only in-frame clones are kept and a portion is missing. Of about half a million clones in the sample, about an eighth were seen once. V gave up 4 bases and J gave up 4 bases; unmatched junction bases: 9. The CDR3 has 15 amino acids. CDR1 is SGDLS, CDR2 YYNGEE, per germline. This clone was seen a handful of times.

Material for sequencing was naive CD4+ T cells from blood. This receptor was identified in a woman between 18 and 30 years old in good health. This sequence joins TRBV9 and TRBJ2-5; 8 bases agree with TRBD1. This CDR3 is CASSPRTGFGETQYF. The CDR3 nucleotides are TGTGCCAGCAGCCCAAGGACAGGGTTTGGAGAGACCCAGTACTTC.